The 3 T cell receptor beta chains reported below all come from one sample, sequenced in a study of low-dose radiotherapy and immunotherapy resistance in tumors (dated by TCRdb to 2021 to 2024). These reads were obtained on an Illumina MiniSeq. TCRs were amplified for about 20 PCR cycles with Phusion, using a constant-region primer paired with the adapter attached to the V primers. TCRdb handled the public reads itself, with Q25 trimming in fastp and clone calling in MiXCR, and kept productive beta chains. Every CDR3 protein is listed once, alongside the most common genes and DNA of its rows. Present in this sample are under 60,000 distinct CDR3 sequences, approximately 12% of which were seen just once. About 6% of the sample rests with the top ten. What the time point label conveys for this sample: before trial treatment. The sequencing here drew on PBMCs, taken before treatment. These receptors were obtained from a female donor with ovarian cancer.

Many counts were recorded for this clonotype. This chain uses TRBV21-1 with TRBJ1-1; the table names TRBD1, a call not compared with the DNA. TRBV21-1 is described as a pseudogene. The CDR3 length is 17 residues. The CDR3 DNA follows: TGTGCCAGCAGCAAAGAGCCCGGACAGGGGGAAGTCGCTGAAGCTTTCTTT. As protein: CASSKEPGQGEVAEAFF.

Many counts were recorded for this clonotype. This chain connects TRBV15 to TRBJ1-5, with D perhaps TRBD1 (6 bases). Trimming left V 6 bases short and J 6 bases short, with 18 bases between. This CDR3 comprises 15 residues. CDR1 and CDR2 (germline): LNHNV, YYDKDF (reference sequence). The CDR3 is CATRRGREGSQPQHF. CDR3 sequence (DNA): TGTGCCACCAGACGGGGGCGGGAGGGTTCTCAGCCCCAGCATTTT.

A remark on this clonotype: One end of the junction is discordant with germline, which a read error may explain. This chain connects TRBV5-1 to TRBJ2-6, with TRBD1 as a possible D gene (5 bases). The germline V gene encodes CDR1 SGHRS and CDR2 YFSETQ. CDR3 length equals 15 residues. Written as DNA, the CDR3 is TGCGCAAGCAGACCACAGGCTTCTGGGGCCAACGTCCTGACTTTC. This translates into CASRPQASGANVLTF.